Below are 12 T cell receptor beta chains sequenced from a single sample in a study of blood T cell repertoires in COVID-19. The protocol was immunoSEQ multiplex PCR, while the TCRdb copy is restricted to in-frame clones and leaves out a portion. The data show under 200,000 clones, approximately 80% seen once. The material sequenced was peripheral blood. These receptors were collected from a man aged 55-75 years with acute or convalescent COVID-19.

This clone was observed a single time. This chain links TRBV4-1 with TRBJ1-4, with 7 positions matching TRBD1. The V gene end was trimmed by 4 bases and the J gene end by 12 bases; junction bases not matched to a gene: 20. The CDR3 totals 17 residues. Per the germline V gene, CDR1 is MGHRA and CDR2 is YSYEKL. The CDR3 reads CASSPTGTAFFGVELFF. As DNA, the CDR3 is TGCGCCAGCAGCCCAACAGGGACAGCCTTCTTCGGGGTGGAACTGTTTTTT.

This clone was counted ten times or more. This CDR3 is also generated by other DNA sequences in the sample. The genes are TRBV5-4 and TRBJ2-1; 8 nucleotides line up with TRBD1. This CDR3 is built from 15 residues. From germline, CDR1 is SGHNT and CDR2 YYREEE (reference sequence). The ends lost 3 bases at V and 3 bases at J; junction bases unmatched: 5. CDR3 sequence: CASSSPGQGYNEQFF. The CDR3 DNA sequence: TGTGCCAGCAGCTCCCCAGGACAGGGCTACAATGAGCAGTTCTTC.

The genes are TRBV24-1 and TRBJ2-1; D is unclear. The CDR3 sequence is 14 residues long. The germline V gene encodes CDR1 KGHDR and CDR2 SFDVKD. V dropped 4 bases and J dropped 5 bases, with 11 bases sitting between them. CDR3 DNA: TGTGCCACCAGTGACTATCAGGATCACAATGAGCAGTTCTTC. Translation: CATSDYQDHNEQFF.

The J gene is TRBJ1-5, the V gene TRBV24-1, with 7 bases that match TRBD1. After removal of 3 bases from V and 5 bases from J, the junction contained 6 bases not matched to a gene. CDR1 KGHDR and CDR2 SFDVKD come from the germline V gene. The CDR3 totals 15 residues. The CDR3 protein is CATSDQQGFDQPQHF. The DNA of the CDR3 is TGTGCCACCAGTGATCAACAGGGGTTTGATCAGCCCCAGCATTTT.

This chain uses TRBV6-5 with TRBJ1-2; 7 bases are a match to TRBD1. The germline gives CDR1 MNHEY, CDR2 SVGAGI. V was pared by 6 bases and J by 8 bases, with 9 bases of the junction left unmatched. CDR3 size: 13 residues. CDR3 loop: CASRWDSQEGYTF. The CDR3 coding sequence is TGTGCCAGCAGATGGGACAGTCAAGAAGGCTACACCTTC.

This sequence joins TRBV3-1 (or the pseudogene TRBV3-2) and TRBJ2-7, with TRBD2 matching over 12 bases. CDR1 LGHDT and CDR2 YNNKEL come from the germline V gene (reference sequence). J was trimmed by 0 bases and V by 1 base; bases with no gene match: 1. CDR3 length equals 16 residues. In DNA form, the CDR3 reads TGTGCCAGCAGCCAAGGGACTAGCGGGGTCTCCTACGAGCAGTACTTC. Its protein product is CASSQGTSGVSYEQYF.

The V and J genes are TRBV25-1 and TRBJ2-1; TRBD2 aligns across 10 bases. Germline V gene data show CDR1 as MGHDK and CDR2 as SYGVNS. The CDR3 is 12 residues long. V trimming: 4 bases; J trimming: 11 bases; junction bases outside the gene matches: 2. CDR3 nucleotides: TGTGCCAGCAGTGTTACTAGCGGGAAGCAGTTCTTC. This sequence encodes CASSVTSGKQFF.

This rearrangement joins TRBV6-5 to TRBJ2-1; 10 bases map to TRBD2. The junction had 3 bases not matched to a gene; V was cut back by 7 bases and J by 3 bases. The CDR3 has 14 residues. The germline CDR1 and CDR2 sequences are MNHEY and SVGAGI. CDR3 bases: TGTGCCAGCACAAGACTAGCGGGCTACAATGAGCAGTTCTTC. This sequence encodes CASTRLAGYNEQFF.

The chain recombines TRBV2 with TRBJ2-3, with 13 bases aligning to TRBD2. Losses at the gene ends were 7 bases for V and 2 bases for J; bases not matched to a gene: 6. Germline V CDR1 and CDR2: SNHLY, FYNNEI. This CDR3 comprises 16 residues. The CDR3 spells CASNRLAGGITDTQYF. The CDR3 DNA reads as TGTGCCAGCAATCGACTAGCGGGGGGTATCACAGATACGCAGTATTTT.

In nucleotides, the CDR3 is TGTGCCAGCAGTTCCCGTGGGCTAGCGGGGTCCGGGGAGCTGTTTTTT. Translating it yields CASSSRGLAGSGELFF. V gene TRBV11-3 combines with J gene TRBJ2-2; 9 nucleotides align to TRBD2. Germline V lookup: CDR1 SGHNT, CDR2 YENEEA. The CDR3 has 16 residues. Trimming cost V 6 bases and J 6 bases; bases outside gene matches: 11.

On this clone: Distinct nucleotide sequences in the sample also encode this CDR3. The DNA of the CDR3 is TGTGCCAGCTCCCCGGACAGAGATCAGCCCCAGCATTTT. Translating gives CASSPDRDQPQHF. This sequence joins TRBV7-2 and TRBJ1-5; a possible D gene is TRBD1 (6 bases). V lost 8 bases, J lost 5 bases, and 13 bases lay in between. Germline V gene sequence: CDR1 SGHTA, CDR2 FQGNSA. The CDR3 has 13 residues.

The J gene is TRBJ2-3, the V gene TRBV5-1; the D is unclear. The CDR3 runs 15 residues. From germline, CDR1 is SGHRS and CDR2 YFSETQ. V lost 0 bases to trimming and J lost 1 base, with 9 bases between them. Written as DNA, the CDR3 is TGCGCCAGCAGCTTGGGTAATCTCGGCACAGATACGCAGTATTTT. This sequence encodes CASSLGNLGTDTQYF. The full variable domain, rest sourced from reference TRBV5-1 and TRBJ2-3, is KAGVTQTPRYLIKTRGQQVTLSCSPISGHRSVSWYQQTPGQGLQFLFEYFSETQRNKGNFPGRFSGRQFSNSRSEMNVSTLELGDSALYLCASSLGNLGTDTQYFGPGTRLTVL.